This T cell receptor (beta chain) was sequenced in a study of blood T cell repertoires in COVID-19. Study-level background: Whether acute or convalescent, the COVID-19 samples came from the United States, Italy and Spain. T cells, B-cell-depleted T cells, or PBMCs provided the cDNA or gDNA that served as material.

The CDR3 is 13 amino acids. Germline V gives CDR1 MNHEY, CDR2 SVGAGI. V was pared by 2 bases and J by 7 bases, with 11 bases between. As processed by the authors: Estimates of nucleated cell counts were drawn from the amplification of reference gene primers. Libraries were prepared by immunoSEQ multiplex PCR; TCRdb keeps only in-frame clonotypes and omits some of them. V and J calls and clone size are those listed in that table; D and trimming were worked out from the DNA. The repertoire has over 25,000 clones, over 75% of them found once; the top ten carry approximately 16%. This sequence joins TRBV6-5 and TRBJ1-2; D perhaps matches TRBD1 (5 bases). The specimen sequenced was peripheral blood. The source is a woman aged 60-70 years with active COVID-19. CDR3: CASSYGGSGGYTF. In DNA, the CDR3 is TGTGCCAGCAGTTACGGGGGGTCGGGTGGCTACACCTTC.